This T cell receptor (beta chain) was sequenced for a study of blood T cells in healthy people across ages. Combining a sample-barcoded 5' primer with a J-beta primer mix, a second PCR ran for about 6 to 11 cycles. In TCRdb, the 5' RACE reads were re-called with MiXCR into one record per CDR3 protein. The sample includes around 1,800,000 distinct CDR3 sequences, roughly two fifths of them seen just once. Material: blood. This TCR derives from a human donor in good health.

Written as DNA, the CDR3 is TGTGCCAGCAGCCAAGGATGGCGGTGGGAGACCCAGTACTTC. As protein: CASSQGWRWETQYF. The J gene is TRBJ2-7, the V gene TRBV3-1; no firm D call. The DNA end is a closer match to TRBJ2-5, so the J assignment may be wrong. Per germline, CDR1 LGHDT and CDR2 YNNKEL (reference sequence). The CDR3 contains 14 residues.